This is a list of T cell receptor beta chains from one sample in a study of T cells after yellow fever vaccination. MiXCR, run by TCRdb on the 5' RACE reads, gives a single entry per CDR3 protein. The profile shows 150,000 or so distinct CDR3 sequences, almost 7% of them singletons. The source was CD4+ T cells sorted from PBMCs, collected more than 4 days after the first yellow fever vaccination. These receptors came from a man aged 18 to 35 who received the YFV17D yellow fever vaccine. The CDR3 runs from the conserved cysteine through the conserved F or W. D genes are given only for firm matches. Not all rows give a size; the values are once, few, many and, for expanded clones, a class.

>TRBV18|few|NA|TRBJ1-1
TGTGCCAGCTCACCGAACGTGGGCGACACTGAAGCTTTCTTT
CASSPNVGDTEAFF
>TRBV27|few|NA|TRBJ2-3
TGTGCCAGCAGTCGCGGCACCACAGATACGCAGTATTTT
CASSRGTTDTQYF
>TRBV5-1|many|NA|TRBJ2-2
TGCGCCAGCAGCTACCAACAGGGTTCTGGGGAGCTGTTTTTT
CASSYQQGSGELFF
>TRBV12-3/TRBV12-4|many|TRBD2|TRBJ2-1
TGTGCCAGCAAATCCGGACTAGCGGGGGATAGAAACAATGAGCAGTTCTTC
CASKSGLAGDRNNEQFF
>TRBV6-2/TRBV6-3|NA|NA|TRBJ2-1
TGTGCCAGCAGTACCGGTCTAGGGAATGAGCAGTTCTTC
CASSTGLGNEQFF
>TRBV7-2|many|TRBD2|TRBJ2-3
TGTGCCAGCAGCTTTGTCCCTCTAGCGGGGAGGGATACGCAGTATTTT
CASSFVPLAGRDTQYF
>TRBV12-3/TRBV12-4|many|NA|TRBJ1-5
TGTGCCAGCAGTTTGGTGGACGGACGCAATCAGCCCCAGCATTTT
CASSLVDGRNQPQHF
>TRBV11-2|NA|NA|TRBJ2-2
TGTGCCAGCAGCTTGTGGGCAGCCACGAACACCGGGGAGCTGTTTTTT
CASSLWAATNTGELFF
>TRBV4-1|NA|TRBD1|TRBJ1-5
TGCGCCAGCAGCCCGAGAACCAGGGGGCTTAGTCAGCCCCAGCATTTT
CASSPRTRGLSQPQHF
>TRBV5-1|few|NA|TRBJ1-6
TGCGCCAGCAGCTCGGCACAGGGAGGATCACCCCTCCACTTT
CASSSAQGGSPLHF
>TRBV11-3|few|NA|TRBJ2-3
TGTGCCAGCAGCCTGCGGGATTACCGCACAGATACGCAGTATTTT
CASSLRDYRTDTQYF
>TRBV20-1|NA|TRBD1|TRBJ1-4
TGCAGTGCCCCTAGAGGGACAGATGAAAAACTGTTTTTT
CSAPRGTDEKLFF
>TRBV19|NA|NA|TRBJ2-3
TGTGCCAGTAATATCGTCTGGGCGGGGACCCGGGATACGCAGTATTTT
CASNIVWAGTRDTQYF
>TRBV4-3|NA|NA|TRBJ2-4
TGCGCCAGCAGCCAAGATAATATGAGGGGTGCAAACATTCAGTACTTC
CASSQDNMRGANIQYF
>TRBV5-1|NA|TRBD2|TRBJ2-1
TGCGCCAGCAGCATACTAGCGGGGGCCCACAATGAGCAGTTCTTC
CASSILAGAHNEQFF
>TRBV12-3/TRBV12-4|NA|TRBD1|TRBJ1-3
TGTGCCAGCACTTTAAGGACAGGGCCTGGAAACACCATATATTTT
CASTLRTGPGNTIYF
>TRBV7-9|many|NA|TRBJ2-2
TGTGCCAGCACCTGGACTGCCAACACCGGGGAGCTGTTTTTT
CASTWTANTGELFF
>TRBV12-3/TRBV12-4|many|NA|TRBJ1-2
TGTGCCAGCAGAGCAGGGTCCTATGGCTACACCTTC
CASRAGSYGYTF
>TRBV12-3/TRBV12-4|many|NA|TRBJ1-6
TGTGCCAGCACCCACTTCCCGCAGGGGTATAATTCACCCCTCCACTTT
CASTHFPQGYNSPLHF
>TRBV7-2|many|TRBD2|TRBJ2-5
TGTGCCAGCAGCTCCAATATAGCGGGCGGGGCCCAGTACTTC
CASSSNIAGGAQYF
>TRBV7-8|many|NA|TRBJ2-6
TGTGCCAGCAGCCGCCGTCGGACGGGGGCCAACGTCCTGACTTTC
CASSRRRTGANVLTF
>TRBV6-5|many|TRBD2|TRBJ2-3
TGTGCCAGCGGGATGGGGGGGGATCAAGATACGCAGTATTTT
CASGMGGDQDTQYF